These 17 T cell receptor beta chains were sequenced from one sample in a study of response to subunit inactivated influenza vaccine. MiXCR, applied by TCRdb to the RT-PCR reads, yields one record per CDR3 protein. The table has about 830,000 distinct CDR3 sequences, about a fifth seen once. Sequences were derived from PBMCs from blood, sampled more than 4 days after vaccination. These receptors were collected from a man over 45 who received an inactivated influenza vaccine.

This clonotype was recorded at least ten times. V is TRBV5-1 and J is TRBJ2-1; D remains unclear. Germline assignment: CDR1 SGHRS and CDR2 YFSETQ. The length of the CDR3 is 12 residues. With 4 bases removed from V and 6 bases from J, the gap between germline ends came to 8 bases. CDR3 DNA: TGCGCCAGCAGCCCGGCCGGCAATGAGCAGTTCTTC. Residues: CASSPAGNEQFF.

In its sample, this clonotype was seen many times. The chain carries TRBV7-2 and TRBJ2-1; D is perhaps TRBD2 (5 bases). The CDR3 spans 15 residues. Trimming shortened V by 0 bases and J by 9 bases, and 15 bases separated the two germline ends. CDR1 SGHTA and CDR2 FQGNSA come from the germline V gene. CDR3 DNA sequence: TGTGCCAGCAGCTTAGCCCCTGGACCGGGGAGTGAGCAGTTCTTC. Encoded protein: CASSLAPGPGSEQFF.

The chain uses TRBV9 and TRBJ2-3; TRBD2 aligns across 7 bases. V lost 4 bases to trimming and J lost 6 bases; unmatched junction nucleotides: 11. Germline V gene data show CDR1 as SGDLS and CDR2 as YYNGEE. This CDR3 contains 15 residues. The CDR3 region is CASSPILLAIDTQYF. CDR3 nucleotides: TGTGCCAGCAGCCCCATTTTACTAGCGATTGATACGCAGTATTTT.

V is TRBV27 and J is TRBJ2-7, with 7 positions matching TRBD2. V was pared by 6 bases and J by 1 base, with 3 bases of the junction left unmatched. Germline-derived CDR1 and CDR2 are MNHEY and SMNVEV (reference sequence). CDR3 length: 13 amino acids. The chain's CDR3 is CASRLAASYEQYF. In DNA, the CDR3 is TGTGCCAGCAGGCTAGCGGCTTCCTACGAGCAGTACTTC.

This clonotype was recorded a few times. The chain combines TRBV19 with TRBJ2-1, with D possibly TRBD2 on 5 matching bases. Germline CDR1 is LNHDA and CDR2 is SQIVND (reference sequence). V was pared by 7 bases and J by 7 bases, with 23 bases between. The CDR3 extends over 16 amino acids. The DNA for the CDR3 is TGTGCCAGTACTCCCCCGGGTCTAGCAGGTCGTAATGAGCAGTTCTTC. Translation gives CASTPPGLAGRNEQFF.

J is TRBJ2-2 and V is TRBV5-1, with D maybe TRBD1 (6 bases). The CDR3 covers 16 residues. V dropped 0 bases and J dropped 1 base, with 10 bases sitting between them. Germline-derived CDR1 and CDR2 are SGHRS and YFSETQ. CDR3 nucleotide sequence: TGCGCCAGCAGCTTGGCCGGACAGCAGAACACCGGGGAGCTGTTTTTT. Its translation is CASSLAGQQNTGELFF.

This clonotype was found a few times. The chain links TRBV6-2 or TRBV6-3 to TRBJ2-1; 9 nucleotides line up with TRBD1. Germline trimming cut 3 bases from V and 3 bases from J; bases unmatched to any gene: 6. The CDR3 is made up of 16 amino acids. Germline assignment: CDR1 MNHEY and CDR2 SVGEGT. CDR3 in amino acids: CASSYSGQGIYNEQFF. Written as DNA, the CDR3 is TGTGCCAGCAGTTATTCGGGACAGGGAATCTACAATGAGCAGTTCTTC.

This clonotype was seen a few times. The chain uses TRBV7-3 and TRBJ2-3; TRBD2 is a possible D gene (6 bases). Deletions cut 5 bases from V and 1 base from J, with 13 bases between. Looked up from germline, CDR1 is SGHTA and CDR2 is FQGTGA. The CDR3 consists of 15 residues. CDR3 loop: CASSKNGGGTDTQYF. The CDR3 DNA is TGTGCCAGCAGCAAAAACGGGGGTGGCACAGATACGCAGTATTTT.

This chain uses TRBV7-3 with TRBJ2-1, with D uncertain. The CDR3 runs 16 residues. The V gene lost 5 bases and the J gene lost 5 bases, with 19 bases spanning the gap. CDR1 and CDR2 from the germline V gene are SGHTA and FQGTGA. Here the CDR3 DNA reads TGTGCCAGCAGCCCGTCCCCGAGTGCCAATAACAATGAGCAGTTCTTC. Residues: CASSPSPSANNNEQFF.

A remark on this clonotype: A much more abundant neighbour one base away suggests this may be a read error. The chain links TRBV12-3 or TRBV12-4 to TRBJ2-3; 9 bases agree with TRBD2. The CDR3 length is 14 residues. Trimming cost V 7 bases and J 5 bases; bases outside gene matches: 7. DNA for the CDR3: TGTGCCAGCAAGGCACTAGCGGGCAGAGATACGCAGTATTTT. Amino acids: CASKALAGRDTQYF.

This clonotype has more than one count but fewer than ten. The CDR3 DNA follows: TGTGCCAGCAGCAAGCAAGTTGACACTGAAGCTTTCTTT. Residues: CASSKQVDTEAFF. The chain joins TRBV21-1 to TRBJ1-1. TRBV21-1 is recorded as a pseudogene. The CDR3 sequence is 13 residues long.

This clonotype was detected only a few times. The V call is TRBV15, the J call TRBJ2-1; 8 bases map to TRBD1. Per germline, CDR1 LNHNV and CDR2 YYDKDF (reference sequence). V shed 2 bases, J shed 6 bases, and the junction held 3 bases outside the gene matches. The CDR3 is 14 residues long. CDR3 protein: CATSRQGASNEQFF. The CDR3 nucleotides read TGTGCCACCAGCAGACAGGGGGCGAGCAATGAGCAGTTCTTC.

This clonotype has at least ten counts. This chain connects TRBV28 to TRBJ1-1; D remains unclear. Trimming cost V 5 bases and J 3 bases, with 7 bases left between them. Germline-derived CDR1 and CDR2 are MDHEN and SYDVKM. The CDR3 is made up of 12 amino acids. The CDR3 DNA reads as TGTGCCAGCAGTCCTATATACACTGAAGCTTTCTTT. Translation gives CASSPIYTEAFF. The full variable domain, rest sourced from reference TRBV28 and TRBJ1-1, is DVKVTQSSRYLVKRTGEKVFLECVQDMDHENMFWYRQDPGLGLRLIYFSYDVKMKEKGDIPEGYSVSREKKERFSLILESASTNQTSMYLCASSPIYTEAFFGQGTRLTVV.

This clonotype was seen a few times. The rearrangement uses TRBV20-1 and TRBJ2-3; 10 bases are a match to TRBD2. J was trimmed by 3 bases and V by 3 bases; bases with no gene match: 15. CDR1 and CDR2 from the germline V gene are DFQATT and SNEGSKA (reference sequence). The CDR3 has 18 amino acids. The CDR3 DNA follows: TGCAGTGCTAGCGGTCATTTGAGCGGGAGGGGTGGTACAGATACGCAGTATTTT. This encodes CSASGHLSGRGGTDTQYF.

In DNA, the CDR3 is TGTGCCAGCACCCACCCGGACGACAATGAGCAGTTCTTC. This encodes CASTHPDDNEQFF. This rearrangement joins TRBV28 to TRBJ2-1, with unresolved D. Trimming removed 7 bases from V and 5 bases from J, with 12 bases in between. Germline V gene sequence: CDR1 MDHEN, CDR2 SYDVKM. This CDR3 is built from 13 residues. Complete variable domain (other parts from reference TRBV28 and TRBJ2-1): DVKVTQSSRYLVKRTGEKVFLECVQDMDHENMFWYRQDPGLGLRLIYFSYDVKMKEKGDIPEGYSVSREKKERFSLILESASTNQTSMYLCASTHPDDNEQFFGPGTRLTVL.

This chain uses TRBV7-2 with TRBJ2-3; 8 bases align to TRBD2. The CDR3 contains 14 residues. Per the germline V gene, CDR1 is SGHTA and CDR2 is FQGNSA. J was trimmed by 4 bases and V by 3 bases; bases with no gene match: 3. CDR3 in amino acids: CASSFSGGPDTQYF. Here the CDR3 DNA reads TGTGCCAGCAGCTTTTCGGGGGGGCCAGATACGCAGTATTTT.

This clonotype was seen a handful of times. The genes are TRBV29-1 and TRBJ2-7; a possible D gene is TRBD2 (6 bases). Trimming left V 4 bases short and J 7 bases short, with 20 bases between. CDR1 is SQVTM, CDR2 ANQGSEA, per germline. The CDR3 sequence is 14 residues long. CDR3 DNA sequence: TGCAGCGTTGTCCTGTGGAGGGCGGTAGGGGAGCAGTACTTC. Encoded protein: CSVVLWRAVGEQYF.